These 11 T cell receptor beta chains originate from one sample sequenced in a study of CD8+CD57+ T cells in acquired aplastic anemia. All sequencing subjects had displayed CD8+CD57+ cell expansion on flow cytometry. Genomic DNA, the template, was used for profiling of the TCR beta VDJ and CDR3. TCRdb reprocessed the reads via MiXCR and lists one record per CDR3 protein. The sample has approximately 120,000 distinct CDR3 sequences, 30% to 45% seen once. Sequencing was carried out using sorted CD4+, CD8+, or CD8+CD57+ T cells (not recorded which) from PBMCs. The receptors derive from a human donor with aplastic anemia.

Only a few counts were recorded for this clonotype. V usage is TRBV5-5 and J usage is TRBJ2-7; D is unclear. The V gene's germline CDR1 is SGHKS and CDR2 YYEKEE (reference sequence). The CDR3 has 14 amino acids. Trimming removed 0 bases from V and 6 bases from J, with 13 bases in between. The CDR3 sequence: CASSLDSNTCEQYF. CDR3 coding DNA: TGTGCCAGCAGCTTGGACAGCAACACCTGCGAGCAGTACTTC.

This clonotype was detected ten times or more. The chain uses TRBV6-1 and TRBJ2-6; D is undetermined. The CDR3 runs 16 residues. With 7 bases removed from V and 0 bases from J, the gap between germline ends came to 13 bases. Germline values: CDR1 MNHNS, CDR2 SASEGT. The CDR3 protein is CASNSGRFSGANVLTF. The CDR3 DNA reads as TGTGCCAGCAACTCGGGCAGGTTCTCTGGGGCCAACGTCCTGACTTTC.

In DNA, the CDR3 is TGTGCCATCCGGGGGGGTAGCAATCAGCCCCAGCATTTT. This gives the protein CAIRGGSNQPQHF. V and J are TRBV10-3 and TRBJ1-5; D possibly corresponds to TRBD1 (5 bases). This CDR3 contains 13 residues. Trimming took off 8 bases at V and 0 bases at J, with 8 bases between the two ends. CDR1 is ENHRY and CDR2 is SYGVKD in the germline V gene.

Regarding this clonotype: A read error may produce the germline difference seen at one junction end. The V and J genes are TRBV2 and TRBJ1-3; the match to TRBD1 covers 8 bases. This CDR3 is 12 amino acids long. Germline loops: CDR1 SNHLY, CDR2 FYNNEI. The CDR3 protein is CASGTGGNTIYF. CDR3 nucleotides: TGCGCCAGCGGGACAGGTGGAAACACCATATATTTT.

This clonotype has a handful of counts. CDR3 in amino acids: CASSLVPKGYFYNSPLHF. The CDR3 region has the DNA TGTGCCAGCAGCTTGGTCCCCAAGGGCTACTTCTATAATTCACCCCTCCACTTT. This chain connects TRBV5-4 to TRBJ1-6; no clear D gene. Germline lookup yields CDR1 SGHNT and CDR2 YYREEE (reference sequence). The CDR3 is 18 residues long. Trimming took off 0 bases at V and 3 bases at J, with 16 bases between the two ends.

This rearrangement joins TRBV25-1 to TRBJ2-3, with TRBD2 matching 8 bases. This CDR3 has 16 amino acids. The germline V gene encodes CDR1 MGHDK and CDR2 SYGVNS. V lost 1 base to trimming and J lost 6 bases; unmatched junction nucleotides: 9. The CDR3 loop is CASSEFSGGDSDTQYF. The CDR3 region has the DNA TGTGCCAGCAGTGAATTCAGCGGGGGTGATTCGGATACGCAGTATTTT.

This clonotype was found many times. The gene calls are TRBV20-1 and TRBJ2-5; D is ambiguous. Trimming cost V 0 bases and J 4 bases, with 12 bases left between them. The germline CDR1 and CDR2 sequences are DFQATT and SNEGSKA (reference sequence). This CDR3 is 14 amino acids long. CDR3 nucleotides: TGCAGTGCTAGAGATCGGGCTCGAAGAGAGACCCAGTACTTC. This codes for CSARDRARRETQYF.

This clonotype has a count of ten or more. The V call is TRBV6-1, the J call TRBJ2-7; D gene unclear. The CDR3 is made up of 16 amino acids. The V gene lost 3 bases and the J gene lost 0 bases, with 15 bases spanning the gap. In germline, CDR1 is MNHNS, CDR2 SASEGT. CDR3 in amino acids: CASSDHVGRSSYEQYV. CDR3 bases: TGTGCCAGCAGTGACCACGTGGGCAGAAGCTCCTACGAGCAGTACGTC.

Comment on this clonotype: A read error is possible here, since a much larger clone lies one base away. The chain has TRBV6-1 and TRBJ2-5; TRBD1 aligns across 8 bases. The J call may be wrong; the DNA end is better matched by TRBJ2-7. This CDR3 region has 15 residues. Per germline, CDR1 MNHNS and CDR2 SASEGT. CDR3 in DNA: TGTGCCAACAGGTCCGGGACAGGTGGGACCTACGAGCAGTACTTC. Translation: CANRSGTGGTYEQYF.

This clonotype was detected many times. The rearrangement links TRBV5-8 to TRBJ2-7, with TRBD1 identical over 7 bases. V was clipped by 0 bases and J by 0 bases; unmatched bases: 3. Germline values: CDR1 SGHTS, CDR2 YDEGEE. The CDR3 extends over 15 amino acids. CDR3: CASSLASGGSYEQYF. CDR3 coding DNA: TGTGCCAGCAGCTTGGCCTCAGGGGGCTCCTACGAGCAGTACTTC.

This clonotype has more than one count but fewer than ten. The V call is TRBV7-2, the J call TRBJ1-4; the D is unclear. This CDR3 comprises 15 residues. Germline CDR1 and CDR2: SGHTA and FQGNSA. V gave up 5 bases and J gave up 8 bases, with 18 bases separating them. The CDR3 DNA sequence: TGTGCCAGCAGCCTAACTGGAATACCGAGGGAAAAACTGTTTTTT. Translation gives CASSLTGIPREKLFF.